The present entry profiles one T cell receptor (beta chain) with its context. The antigen remains unidentified. Generated by immunoSEQ multiplex PCR, the TCRdb table keeps only in-frame clones and is missing some. The sample holds about 2.4 million clones; 93% are singletons and the top ten take approximately 0.37%. The entry originates in a study of shared clonotypes between healthy human individuals. Study-wide results and limits: Memory subsets generally showed smaller estimated richness than naive subsets did.

Caucasian adults residing in Nashville, Tennessee made up all the donors. Researchers partitioned CD4+ cells into CD45RA+ naive and CD45RA-negative memory subsets. Germline values: CDR1 LNHNV, CDR2 YYDKDF (reference sequence). There are 14 residues in the CDR3. V was shortened by 2 bases and J by 6 bases, with 12 bases between the two germline ends. The chain recombines TRBV15 with TRBJ2-3; D remains ambiguous. This TCR was recovered from a young man in good health. Some clones in this sample may be carry-over from other donors' samples. Source material: naive CD4+ T cells from PBMCs. The subset is: CD45RA+ positively selected. The CDR3 spells CATSRSGPFDTQYF. As DNA, the CDR3 is TGTGCCACCAGCAGATCAGGACCCTTTGATACGCAGTATTTT.